Reported below is one TCR beta chain. Its target is not known. These data belong to a study of cytomegalovirus exposure and HLA in healthy donors. Notes on the study in general: HLA alleles showed associations with about 17,000 TCR beta sequences in a later analysis, at a 0.05 false discovery rate. Most of the TCR beta V segments (in an earlier analysis) were productive either about 87% or about 30% of the time.

Each of the donors was a healthy bone marrow donor. Primers: 60 Vbeta forward and 13 Jbeta reverse. Assay used: immunoSEQ multiplex PCR; TCRdb lists only in-frame clones, some missing. The sample includes 100,000 to 150,000 clones, around four fifths of them seen just once. V lost 3 bases and J 2 bases, leaving 4 bases between the germline ends. The germline CDR1 and CDR2 sequences are MDHEN and SYDVKM. The CDR3 consists of 12 residues. The chain is built from TRBV28 and TRBJ1-2; D call uncertain. The TCR originated in a man aged 55-75 years in good health and CMV-seropositive. Sequencing was done on a sample of PBMCs. The CDR3 protein is CASSLGNYGYTF. The CDR3 region has the DNA TGTGCCAGCAGTTTGGGCAACTATGGCTACACCTTC.